The 31 T cell receptor beta chains listed next were all sequenced from one sample in a study of T cell responses to AZD1222 COVID-19 vaccine. Here immunoSEQ multiplex PCR was the method, and the copy in TCRdb shows in-frame clones only, minus some. The top ten hold over 3.5% of the sample, which has around 110,000 clones, 75% to 90% seen once. The sample here was peripheral blood, taken on day 0 of AZD1222 vaccination. All receptors derive from an adult in good health.

V usage is TRBV5-1 and J usage is TRBJ2-7, with a possible D match to TRBD1 (6 bases). Trimming cost V 2 bases and J 4 bases, with 16 bases left between them. This CDR3 has 15 residues. The germline V gene encodes CDR1 SGHRS and CDR2 YFSETQ. DNA for the CDR3: TGCGCCAGCAGCTTTGAGGGGACAAGAAGGTACGAGCAGTACTTC. This gives the protein CASSFEGTRRYEQYF.

The J gene is TRBJ2-7, the V gene TRBV5-5; D might be TRBD1 or TRBD2, each matching 5 bases. V was cut by 5 bases and J by 0 bases, with 12 bases left in between. The CDR3 extends over 14 amino acids. Germline V gene lookup returns CDR1 SGHKS and CDR2 YYEKEE (reference sequence). The CDR3 nucleotides are TGTGCCAGCAGTCGGGACCCTAGCTCCTACGAGCAGTACTTC. Encoded protein: CASSRDPSSYEQYF.

The J gene is TRBJ2-5, the V gene TRBV29-1, with TRBD2 matching 9 bases. Germline trimming cut 1 base from V and 4 bases from J; bases unmatched to any gene: 13. Germline V lookup: CDR1 SQVTM, CDR2 ANQGSEA. The CDR3 runs to 17 residues. CDR3 residues: CSVEVRPQRGALETQYF. For the CDR3, the DNA is TGCAGCGTTGAAGTCCGACCCCAGCGGGGGGCCCTAGAGACCCAGTACTTC.

The V call is TRBV7-3, the J call TRBJ2-5, with D possibly matching TRBD2 (5 bases). Germline CDR1 and CDR2: SGHTA and FQGTGA. CDR3 length: 13 residues. Between the trimmed V and J ends, which lost 5 bases and 1 base, there was a span of 8 bases. CDR3 residues: CASSQLGQETQYF. CDR3 in DNA: TGTGCCAGCAGCCAACTAGGCCAAGAGACCCAGTACTTC.

V gene TRBV18 combines with J gene TRBJ2-1; 9 nucleotides agree with TRBD1. Germline CDR1 reads KGHSH; CDR2 reads LQKENI. The CDR3 runs to 15 residues. After removal of 1 base from V and 9 bases from J, the junction contained 7 bases not matched to a gene. As DNA, the CDR3 is TGTGCCAGCTCACCACGGGACAGGGATCTTGGTGAGCAGTTCTTC. It yields the protein CASSPRDRDLGEQFF.

The chain carries TRBV7-2 and TRBJ1-5, with a possible D match to TRBD1 (6 bases). V was cut by 4 bases and J by 5 bases, with 15 bases left in between. The germline gives CDR1 SGHTA, CDR2 FQGNSA. This CDR3 has 15 amino acids. CDR3 region: CASSSGPNRDQPQHF. In DNA form, the CDR3 reads TGTGCCAGCAGCTCCGGACCAAACAGGGATCAGCCCCAGCATTTT.

J is TRBJ2-7 and V is TRBV4-1, with TRBD2 matching 10 bases. The CDR3 length is 17 residues. CDR1 is MGHRA, CDR2 YSYEKL, per germline. The ends lost 4 bases at V and 2 bases at J; junction bases unmatched: 11. This CDR3 reads CASSPGPRTSGTYEQYF. CDR3 bases: TGCGCCAGCAGCCCGGGACCCCGGACTAGCGGCACCTACGAGCAGTACTTC.

The CDR3 reads CASSLDGAFPYEQYF. CDR3 coding DNA: TGTGCCAGCAGCTTAGATGGGGCCTTCCCCTACGAGCAGTACTTC. J is TRBJ2-7 and V is TRBV7-2, with D tentatively TRBD1 (5 bases). Trimming shortened V by 1 base and J by 2 bases, and 12 bases separated the two germline ends. The CDR3 has 15 amino acids. Germline V gene sequence: CDR1 SGHTA, CDR2 FQGNSA.

V is TRBV7-3 and J is TRBJ1-1; 7 nucleotides line up with TRBD1. Losses at the gene ends were 5 bases for V and 4 bases for J; bases not matched to a gene: 7. The CDR3 is 14 residues long. In germline, CDR1 is SGHTA, CDR2 FQGTGA. This CDR3 is CASSTGQWGTEAFF. The CDR3 DNA is TGTGCCAGCAGCACGGGACAGTGGGGCACTGAAGCTTTCTTT.

The rearrangement uses TRBV28 and TRBJ1-1; no clear D gene. The CDR3 spans 15 residues. The V end lost 4 bases, the J end lost 2 bases, and 14 bases lay between the germline ends. The germline V gene encodes CDR1 MDHEN and CDR2 SYDVKM. CDR3 nucleotides: TGTGCCAGCAGTTCCCTTACCGGGGAAAACACTGAAGCTTTCTTT. This codes for CASSSLTGENTEAFF.

The CDR3 loop reads CASSPQRGGFEQFF. The CDR3 DNA reads as TGTGCCAGCAGCCCCCAGCGGGGGGGCTTTGAGCAGTTCTTC. This sequence joins TRBV9 and TRBJ2-1; 10 nucleotides agree with TRBD2. The germline V gene encodes CDR1 SGDLS and CDR2 YYNGEE. V was clipped by 4 bases and J by 9 bases; unmatched bases: 7. The CDR3 extends over 14 amino acids.

The rearrangement uses TRBV7-9 and TRBJ2-1; 10 positions match TRBD2. The junction had 10 bases not matched to a gene; V was cut back by 5 bases and J by 9 bases. Germline-derived CDR1 and CDR2 are SEHNR and FQNEAQ (reference sequence). CDR3 size: 15 residues. This chain's CDR3 is CASSPSLAGGLEQFF. CDR3 bases: TGTGCCAGCAGCCCTTCTTTAGCGGGAGGACTTGAGCAGTTCTTC.

This clone was recorded once. The chain combines TRBV7-9 with TRBJ1-1; D unresolved. Trimming left V 5 bases short and J 1 base short, with 8 bases between. The CDR3 covers 13 residues. The germline V gene has CDR1 SEHNR and CDR2 FQNEAQ (reference sequence). The CDR3, as DNA: TGTGCCAGCAGCCCGGGTAAGAACACTGAAGCTTTCTTT. Translation gives CASSPGKNTEAFF.

J is TRBJ2-7 and V is TRBV10-3; D is perhaps TRBD1 (5 bases). Germline loops: CDR1 ENHRY, CDR2 SYGVKD. Trimming cost V 10 bases and J 5 bases, with 18 bases left between them. The CDR3 totals 13 residues. CDR3 sequence: CATTGSREDEQYF. The CDR3, as DNA: TGTGCCACCACAGGCTCCCGAGAGGACGAGCAGTACTTC.

In regard to this clone: The same CDR3 can be traced to other DNA sequences in this sample. CDR3 sequence (DNA): TGTGCCAGCAGCCAAGAGGACAGTGGAAACACCATATATTTT. Protein sequence: CASSQEDSGNTIYF. This rearrangement joins TRBV4-2 to TRBJ1-3, with D perhaps matching TRBD1 (6 bases). The germline V gene has CDR1 LGHNA and CDR2 YNFKEQ. The V and J ends lost 0 bases and 3 bases respectively, with 6 bases between them. The CDR3 extends over 14 amino acids.

The chain links TRBV18 to TRBJ1-2; D uncertain. The V end lost 0 bases, the J end lost 2 bases, and 1 base lay between the germline ends. CDR1 is KGHSH and CDR2 is LQKENI in the germline V gene. The CDR3 sequence is 12 residues long. CDR3 nucleotides: TGTGCCAGCTCACCACCAAACTATGGCTACACCTTC. This gives the protein CASSPPNYGYTF.

This chain uses TRBV27 with TRBJ2-3; 7 positions match TRBD2. V was clipped by 4 bases and J by 6 bases; unmatched bases: 1. There are 12 residues in the CDR3. CDR1 MNHEY and CDR2 SMNVEV come from the germline V gene (reference sequence). CDR3 sequence: CASSWRGDTQYF. CDR3 DNA sequence: TGTGCCAGCAGTTGGCGGGGGGATACGCAGTATTTT.

V is TRBV19 and J is TRBJ1-5, with D tentatively TRBD1 (6 bases). The CDR3 covers 16 residues. V lost 4 bases and J 5 bases, leaving 18 bases between the germline ends. CDR1 is LNHDA, CDR2 SQIVND, per germline (reference sequence). The CDR3 sequence is CASSTRGGPRYQPQHF. The CDR3 DNA follows: TGTGCCAGTAGTACCCGCGGGGGCCCTCGATATCAGCCCCAGCATTTT.

The chain links TRBV2 to TRBJ1-4, with D tentatively TRBD1 (6 bases). The germline V gene encodes CDR1 SNHLY and CDR2 FYNNEI. Trimming removed 6 bases from V and 8 bases from J, with 19 bases in between. CDR3 size: 15 residues. In nucleotides, the CDR3 is TGTGCCAGCAGGGCCACAGGGATGGCTATGGAAAAACTGTTTTTT. Translated, it gives CASRATGMAMEKLFF.

The rearrangement links TRBV10-3 to TRBJ1-1, with D maybe TRBD1 (5 bases). CDR3 length equals 13 residues. Per the germline V gene, CDR1 is ENHRY and CDR2 is SYGVKD. Trimming cost V 6 bases and J 3 bases, with 11 bases left between them. The CDR3 nucleotides read TGTGCCATCAGACCAGGGCGGGACACTGAAGCTTTCTTT. This codes for CAIRPGRDTEAFF.

The V call is TRBV5-1, the J call TRBJ2-5; 9 bases match TRBD2. The trim removed 4 bases at V and 2 bases at J, leaving 24 bases unmatched. The CDR3 consists of 21 residues. Germline CDR1 and CDR2: SGHRS and YFSETQ. CDR3 DNA sequence: TGCGCCAGCAGCCCCACCTCAACTGCGGCGGGAGGGCCCCGGAGGCAAGAGACCCAGTACTTC. Its translation is CASSPTSTAAGGPRRQETQYF.

The chain carries TRBV9 and TRBJ2-3; D is possibly TRBD2 (6 bases). In germline, CDR1 is SGDLS, CDR2 YYNGEE. The CDR3 covers 15 residues. V was clipped by 0 bases and J by 0 bases, with 8 bases between them. The CDR3 sequence: CASSVAGASTDTQYF. The CDR3 region has the DNA TGTGCCAGCAGCGTAGCGGGAGCTAGCACAGATACGCAGTATTTT.

This chain connects TRBV12-5 to TRBJ2-6; TRBD2 is a possible D gene (7 bases). The CDR3 extends over 17 amino acids. Germline V gene lookup returns CDR1 LGHNT and CDR2 FRNRAP. Trimming cost V 10 bases and J 0 bases, with 19 bases left between them. Written as DNA, the CDR3 is TGTGCTACAAGTACCCCCGGGGGGCCCTCTGGGGCCAACGTCCTGACTTTC. As protein: CATSTPGGPSGANVLTF.

V is TRBV6-1 and J is TRBJ2-7; perhaps TRBD1 as D (5 bases). Trimming shortened V by 3 bases and J by 0 bases, and 15 bases separated the two germline ends. Germline assignment: CDR1 MNHNS and CDR2 SASEGT. This CDR3 contains 16 residues. This CDR3 is CASSDVGRASSYEQYF. The CDR3 coding sequence is TGTGCCAGCAGTGATGTCGGCAGGGCCAGCTCCTACGAGCAGTACTTC.

The chain employs TRBV18 and TRBJ2-1; D is uncertain. Trimming took off 1 base at V and 7 bases at J, with 5 bases between the two ends. The germline V gene encodes CDR1 KGHSH and CDR2 LQKENI. The CDR3 is 12 amino acids. In DNA form, the CDR3 reads TGTGCCAGCTCACCACAGGCAAATGAGCAGTTCTTC. It codes for CASSPQANEQFF.

V gene TRBV27 combines with J gene TRBJ1-1; perhaps TRBD1 as D (6 bases). Germline V gene data show CDR1 as MNHEY and CDR2 as SMNVEV (reference sequence). The CDR3 has 12 amino acids. The V gene lost 0 bases and the J gene lost 10 bases, with 9 bases spanning the gap. As DNA, the CDR3 is TGTGCCAGCAGTTTATCAGGGGGAGCAGCTTTCTTT. Protein product: CASSLSGGAAFF.

This rearrangement joins TRBV10-1 to TRBJ2-1; D tentatively fits TRBD1 or TRBD2 (6 bases each). The V end was cut by 7 bases, the J end by 9 bases, with 19 bases between. The germline gives CDR1 WNHNN, CDR2 SYGVQD (reference sequence). The CDR3 loop spans 14 amino acids. CDR3: CASKVLRGPGEQFF. The CDR3 DNA sequence: TGCGCCAGCAAAGTTCTTCGGGGGCCGGGTGAGCAGTTCTTC.

To note about this clone: One end of the junction varies from germline; a read error may be responsible. The chain links TRBV10-3 to TRBJ2-3; 8 positions match TRBD2. From germline, CDR1 is ENHRY and CDR2 SYGVKD. The CDR3 covers 16 residues. The CDR3 loop is CAISEFRGGLGSQGHF. For the CDR3, the DNA is TGTGCCATCAGTGAGTTTCGAGGGGGACTAGGGTCTCAAGGGCATTTT.

CDR3 bases: TGTGCCAGCTCACCACCGACAGAACGCTACGAGCAGTACTTC. It encodes CASSPPTERYEQYF. This chain uses TRBV18 with TRBJ2-7; possible D gene TRBD1, 5 bases. The germline CDR1 and CDR2 sequences are KGHSH and LQKENI. The V gene lost 0 bases and the J gene lost 3 bases, with 9 bases spanning the gap. The CDR3 is 14 residues long.

V usage is TRBV4-3 and J usage is TRBJ1-6; TRBD1 is a possible D gene (6 bases). Trimming took 0 bases from V and 10 from J, leaving 13 bases between them. The CDR3 spans 15 residues. The V gene's germline CDR1 is LGHNA and CDR2 YSLEER. CDR3: CASSQDTGFTSPLHF. The DNA for the CDR3 is TGCGCCAGCAGCCAAGATACAGGGTTTACCTCACCCCTCCACTTT.

The chain couples TRBV7-7 to TRBJ2-5, with TRBD2 identical over 10 bases. Losses at the gene ends were 5 bases for V and 0 bases for J; bases not matched to a gene: 15. The CDR3 is 19 amino acids. CDR1 and CDR2 from the germline V gene are SSHAT and FNYEAQ (reference sequence). CDR3 region: CASSPPGPRLAGDQETQYF. CDR3 sequence (DNA): TGTGCCAGCAGCCCACCCGGTCCTAGGCTAGCGGGGGACCAAGAGACCCAGTACTTC.